The source of this TCR beta chain is a study of CD8+ T cells in alopecia areata. Study-wide background: Patients in the study were on tofacitinib for 6 to 18 months, then off it for 6 months. Study-wide findings and caveats: Scalp samples also yield sequences from resident alphabeta T cells of normal skin.

Of note for this clone: Its antigen remains unidentified.

As the sequencing template, cDNA was produced by extracting RNA and reverse transcribing it. The data were produced by immunoSEQ multiplex PCR, yet TCRdb's version contains in-frame clones alone and is incomplete. Of around 97,000 clones in the sample, over 75% were seen once. The CDR3 is 13 residues long. CDR1 and CDR2 (germline): SEHNR, FQNEAQ (reference sequence). The germline V and J ends were trimmed by 9 bases and 6 bases, with 16 bases remaining between them. Treatment noted: oral pan-JAK inhibitor, 5-10 mg twice daily. The sorting of PBMCs gave CD4+ and CD8+ T cells. The receptor was isolated from a human donor with alopecia areata. Here the sequenced sample was CD8+ T cells sorted from blood, taken between weeks 30 and 35, from a patient treated with tofacitinib. The chain recombines TRBV7-9 with TRBJ2-3; no clear D. For the CDR3, the DNA is TGTGCCAGTCTTGGCACCGAGCCGGATACGCAGTATTTT. Its translation is CASLGTEPDTQYF. Full variable domain (remainder filled in from reference TRBV7-9 and TRBJ2-3): DTGVSQNPRHKITKRGQNVTFRCDPISEHNRLYWYRQTLGQGPEFLTYFQNEAQLEKSRLLSDRFSAERPKGSFSTLEIQRTEQGDSAMYLCASLGTEPDTQYFGPGTRLTVL.